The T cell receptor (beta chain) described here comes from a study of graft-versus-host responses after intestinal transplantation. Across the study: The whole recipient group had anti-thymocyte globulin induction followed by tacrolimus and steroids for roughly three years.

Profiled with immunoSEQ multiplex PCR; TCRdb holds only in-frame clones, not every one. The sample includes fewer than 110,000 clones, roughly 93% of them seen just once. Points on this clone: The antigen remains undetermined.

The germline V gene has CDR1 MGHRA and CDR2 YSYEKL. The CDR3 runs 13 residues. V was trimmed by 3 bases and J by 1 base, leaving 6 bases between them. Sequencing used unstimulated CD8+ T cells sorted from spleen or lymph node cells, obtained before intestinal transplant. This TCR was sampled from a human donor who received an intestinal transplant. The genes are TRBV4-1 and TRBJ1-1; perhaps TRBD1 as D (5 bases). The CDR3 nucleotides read TGCGCCAGCAGCCACGGGGCGAACACTGAAGCTTTCTTT. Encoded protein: CASSHGANTEAFF.